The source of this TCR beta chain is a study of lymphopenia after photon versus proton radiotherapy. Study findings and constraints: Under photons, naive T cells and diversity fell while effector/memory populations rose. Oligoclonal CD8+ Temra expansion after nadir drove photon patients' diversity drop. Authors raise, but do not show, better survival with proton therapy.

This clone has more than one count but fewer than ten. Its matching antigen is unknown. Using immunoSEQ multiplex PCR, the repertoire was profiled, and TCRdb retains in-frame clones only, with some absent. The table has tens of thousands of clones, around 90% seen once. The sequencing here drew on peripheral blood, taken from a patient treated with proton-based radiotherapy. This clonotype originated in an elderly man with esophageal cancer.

The CDR3 protein is CAISDRGQDNSPLHF. The CDR3 coding sequence is TGTGCCATCAGCGACAGGGGGCAAGATAATTCACCCCTCCACTTT. The chain uses TRBV10-3 and TRBJ1-6; TRBD1 matches 10 bases. The CDR3 covers 15 residues. CDR1 is ENHRY and CDR2 is SYGVKD in the germline V gene. Trimming cost V 6 bases and J 5 bases; bases outside gene matches: 4.